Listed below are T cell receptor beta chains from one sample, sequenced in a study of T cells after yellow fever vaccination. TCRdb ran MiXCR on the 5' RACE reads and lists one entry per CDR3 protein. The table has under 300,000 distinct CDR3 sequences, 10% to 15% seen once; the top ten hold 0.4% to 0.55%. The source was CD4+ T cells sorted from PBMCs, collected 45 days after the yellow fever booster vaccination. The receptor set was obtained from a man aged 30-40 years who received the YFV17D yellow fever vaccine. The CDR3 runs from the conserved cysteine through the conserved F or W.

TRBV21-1,CASSIQQGRSYNEQFF
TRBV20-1,CSARPGPNYNEQFF
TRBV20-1,CSAIVAPGTSGRYNEQFF
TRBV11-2,CASSSTPGGGYTF
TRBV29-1,CSVARDRGTDTQYF
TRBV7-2,CASSLATQIGEQYF
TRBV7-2,CASSTSSGNTDTQYF
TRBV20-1,CSARPQRENTGELFF
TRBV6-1,CASSPFRWGGSGANVLTF
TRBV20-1,CSAVGQNYGYTF
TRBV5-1,CASSFRAGGNTEAFF
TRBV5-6,CASSLLGTYGYTF
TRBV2,CASSGDSQETQYF
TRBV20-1,CSSPVPSGANVLTF
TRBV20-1,CSARGSTGDQETQYF
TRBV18,CASSPQRPDPQYF
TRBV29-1,CSVETKGTYNEQFF
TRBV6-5,CASSFRGRLHF
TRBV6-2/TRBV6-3,CASRGGLYNEQFF
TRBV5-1,CASSSGLAGGTTDTQYF
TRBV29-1,CGVAGNEQFF
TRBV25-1,CASSEKNRGYEQFF
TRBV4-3,CASSQGAGVGTDTQYF
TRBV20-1,CSADSGNQPQHF
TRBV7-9,CASRSSGYSYNEQFF
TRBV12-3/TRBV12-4,CASSLSSGGRAGQFF
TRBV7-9,CASSLGDTAYEQYF
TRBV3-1,CASSPRTSGHEQFF
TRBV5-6,CASSLDGVGTGGLDTQYF
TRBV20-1,CSARNRLAVAHEQYF
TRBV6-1,CASSPGGALGNTIYF
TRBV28,CASSLGQGDEKLFF
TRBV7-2,CASSLAEIVKTQYF
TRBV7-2,CASGKNSYEQYF
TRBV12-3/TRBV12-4,CASSGPGQRFSGANVLTF
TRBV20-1,CSAAPGGSRSYNEQFF